This record covers a single TCR beta chain. The antigen is not known. These data are taken from a study of cytomegalovirus exposure and HLA in healthy donors. The wider study: The Caucasian-associated ancestry cluster held roughly 81% of roughly 370 genotyped donors.

Both 60 Vbeta primers and 13 Jbeta primers went into the PCR. The data were produced by immunoSEQ multiplex PCR, yet TCRdb's version contains in-frame clones alone and is incomplete. The data contain 170,000 or so clones, about 80% of them singletons. Findings of the study overall: One variant, a missense change in DCLRE1C, was linked in a later analysis to TCR beta V- and J-gene trimming. It emerged from a later analysis that several of the most significant clusters appeared to be linked to common viral pathogens.

The receptor's source is a man between 18 and 29 years old in good health and CMV-seronegative. Sequencing was performed on PBMCs.

The CDR3 DNA reads TGTGCCAGCAGCCAACCCTCGACTAGTCTCGATGAGCAGTTCTTC. It encodes CASSQPSTSLDEQFF. J is TRBJ2-1 and V is TRBV27; a weak D match, TRBD2 (6 bases). The germline V gene has CDR1 MNHEY and CDR2 SMNVEV (reference sequence). Trimming took off 6 bases at V and 8 bases at J, with 20 bases between the two ends. The CDR3 is 15 amino acids.